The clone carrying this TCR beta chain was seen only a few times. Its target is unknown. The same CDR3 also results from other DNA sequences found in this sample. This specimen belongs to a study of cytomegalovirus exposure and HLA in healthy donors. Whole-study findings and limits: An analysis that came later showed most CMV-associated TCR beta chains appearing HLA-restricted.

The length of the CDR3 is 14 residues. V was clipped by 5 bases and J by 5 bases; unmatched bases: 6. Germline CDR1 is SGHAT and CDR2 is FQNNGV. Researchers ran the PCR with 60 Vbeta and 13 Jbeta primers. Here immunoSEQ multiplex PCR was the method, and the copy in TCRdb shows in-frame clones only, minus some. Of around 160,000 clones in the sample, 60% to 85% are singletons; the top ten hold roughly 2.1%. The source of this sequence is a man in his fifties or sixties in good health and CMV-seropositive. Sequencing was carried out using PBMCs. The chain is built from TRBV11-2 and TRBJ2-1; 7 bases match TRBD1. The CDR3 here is CASSPRQGNNEQFF. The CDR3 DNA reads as TGTGCCAGCAGCCCCAGACAGGGAAACAATGAGCAGTTCTTC.